This TCR beta chain is drawn from a study of CD8+ T cells in alopecia areata. At the level of the study: Treated patients swallowed 5 to 10 mg of oral tofacitinib twice daily.

As the sequencing template, cDNA was produced by extracting RNA and reverse transcribing it. Clones were read by immunoSEQ multiplex PCR, and TCRdb kept only the in-frame ones, dropping some. The sample has roughly 250,000 clones, 67% seen once; the top ten hold under 1.5%. General study results and limits: Whereas mice showed it more clearly, TCR sharing across patients was murkier, possibly because of HLA.

Concerning this clone: Its matching antigen is unknown.

The TCR originated in a human donor with alopecia areata. The sample here was CD4+ T cells sorted from blood, taken at week 0.

The CDR3 loop is CSVLSPRTTDTQYF. In DNA, the CDR3 is TGCAGCGTGCTCTCCCCCCGGACTACAGATACGCAGTATTTT. The chain carries TRBV29-1 and TRBJ2-3; possible D gene TRBD2, 5 bases. V shed 6 bases and J shed 3 bases, with 16 bases lying between them. CDR3 length: 14 residues. CDR1 SQVTM and CDR2 ANQGSEA come from the germline V gene.